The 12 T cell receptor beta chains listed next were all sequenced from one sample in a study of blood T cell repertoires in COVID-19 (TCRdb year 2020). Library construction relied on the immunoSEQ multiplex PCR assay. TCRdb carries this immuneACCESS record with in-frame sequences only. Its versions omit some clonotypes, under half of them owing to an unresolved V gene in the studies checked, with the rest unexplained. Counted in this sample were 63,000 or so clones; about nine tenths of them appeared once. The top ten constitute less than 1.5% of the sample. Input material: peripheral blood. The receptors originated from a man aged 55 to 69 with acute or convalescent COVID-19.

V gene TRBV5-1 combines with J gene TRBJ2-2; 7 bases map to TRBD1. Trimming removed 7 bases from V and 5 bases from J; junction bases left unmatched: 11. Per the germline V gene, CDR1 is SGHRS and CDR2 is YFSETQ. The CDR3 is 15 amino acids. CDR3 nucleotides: TGCGCCAGCCGAACCACGACAGGGTTGACCGGGGAGCTGTTTTTT. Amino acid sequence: CASRTTTGLTGELFF.

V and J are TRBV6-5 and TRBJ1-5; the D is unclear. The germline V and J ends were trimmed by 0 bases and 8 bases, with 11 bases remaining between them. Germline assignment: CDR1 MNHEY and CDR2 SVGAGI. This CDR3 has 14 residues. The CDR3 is CASSYSSSQEPQHF. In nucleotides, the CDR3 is TGTGCCAGCAGTTACTCAAGCTCCCAGGAGCCCCAGCATTTT.

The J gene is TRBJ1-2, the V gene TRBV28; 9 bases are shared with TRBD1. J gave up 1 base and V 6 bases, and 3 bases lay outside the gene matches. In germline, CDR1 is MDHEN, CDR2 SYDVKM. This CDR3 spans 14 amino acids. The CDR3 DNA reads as TGTGCCAGCAGAGAGACAGGGGGTAACTATGGCTACACCTTC. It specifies CASRETGGNYGYTF.

CDR3 protein: CASSLGVGVAKNIQYF. DNA for the CDR3: TGTGCCAGCAGCTTAGGGGTAGGAGTAGCCAAAAACATTCAGTACTTC. This chain uses TRBV7-9 with TRBJ2-4; D call uncertain. Between the trimmed V and J ends, which lost 1 base and 0 bases, there was a span of 10 bases. There are 16 residues in the CDR3. In germline, CDR1 is SEHNR, CDR2 FQNEAQ (reference sequence).

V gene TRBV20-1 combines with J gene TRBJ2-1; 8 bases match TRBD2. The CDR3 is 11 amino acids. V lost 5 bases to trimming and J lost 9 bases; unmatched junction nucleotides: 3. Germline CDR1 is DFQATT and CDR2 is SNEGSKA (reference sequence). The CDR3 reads CSAQRGFEQFF. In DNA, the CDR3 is TGCAGTGCTCAGCGGGGGTTTGAGCAGTTCTTC.

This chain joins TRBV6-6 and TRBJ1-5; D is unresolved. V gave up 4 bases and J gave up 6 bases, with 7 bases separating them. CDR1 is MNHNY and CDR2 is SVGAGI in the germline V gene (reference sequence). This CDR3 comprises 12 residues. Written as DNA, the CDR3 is TGTGCCAGCAGTTTTCAGGTTCAGCCCCAGCATTTT. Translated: CASSFQVQPQHF.

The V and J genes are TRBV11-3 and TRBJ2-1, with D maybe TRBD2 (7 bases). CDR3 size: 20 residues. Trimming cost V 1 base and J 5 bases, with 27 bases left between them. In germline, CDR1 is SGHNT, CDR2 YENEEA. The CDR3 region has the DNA TGTGCCAGCAGCTTAGGCGGTTTAGGCCCGCGGGGGCGCGGGGACAATGAGCAGTTCTTC. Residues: CASSLGGLGPRGRGDNEQFF.

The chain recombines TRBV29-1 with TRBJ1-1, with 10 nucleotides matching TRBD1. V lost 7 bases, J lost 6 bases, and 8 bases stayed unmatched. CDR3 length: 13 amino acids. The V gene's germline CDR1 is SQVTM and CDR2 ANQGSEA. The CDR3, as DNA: TGCAGCGGCCGGGACAGGGGATTCCCTGAAGCTTTCTTT. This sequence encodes CSGRDRGFPEAFF.

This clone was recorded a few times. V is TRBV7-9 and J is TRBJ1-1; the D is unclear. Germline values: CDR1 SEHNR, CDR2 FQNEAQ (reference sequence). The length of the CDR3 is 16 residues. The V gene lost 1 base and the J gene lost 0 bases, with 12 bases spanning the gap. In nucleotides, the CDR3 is TGTGCCAGCAGCTTAGAGAGGGTATTTATGAACACTGAAGCTTTCTTT. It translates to CASSLERVFMNTEAFF. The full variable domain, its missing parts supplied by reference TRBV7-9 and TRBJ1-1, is DTGVSQNPRHKITKRGQNVTFRCDPISEHNRLYWYRQTLGQGPEFLTYFQNEAQLEKSRLLSDRFSAERPKGSFSTLEIQRTEQGDSAMYLCASSLERVFMNTEAFFGQGTRLTVV.

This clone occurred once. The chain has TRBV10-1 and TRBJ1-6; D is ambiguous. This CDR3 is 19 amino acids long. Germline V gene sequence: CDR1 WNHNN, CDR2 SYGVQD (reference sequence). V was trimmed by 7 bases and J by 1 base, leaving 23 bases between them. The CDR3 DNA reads TGCGCCAGCATGGGTCCCTGGCGAGACCTAGATTCCTATAATTCACCCCTCCACTTT. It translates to CASMGPWRDLDSYNSPLHF.

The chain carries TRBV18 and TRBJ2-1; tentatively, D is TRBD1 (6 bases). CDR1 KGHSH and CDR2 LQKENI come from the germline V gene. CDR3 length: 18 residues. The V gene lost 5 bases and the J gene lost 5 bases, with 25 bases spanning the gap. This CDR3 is CASSARSGVGSSNNEQFF. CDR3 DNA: TGTGCCAGCTCAGCAAGGTCAGGGGTCGGATCGTCCAACAATGAGCAGTTCTTC.

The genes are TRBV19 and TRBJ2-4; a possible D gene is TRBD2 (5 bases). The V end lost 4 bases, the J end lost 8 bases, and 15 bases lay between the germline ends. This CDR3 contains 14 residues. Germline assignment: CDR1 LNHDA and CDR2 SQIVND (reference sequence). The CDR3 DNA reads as TGTGCCAGTAGTACCCGCGGGTGGCTGGACATTCAGTACTTC. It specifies CASSTRGWLDIQYF.